These 26 T cell receptor beta chains share one sample of origin, sequenced in a study of cytomegalovirus exposure and HLA in healthy donors. The PCR used 60 Vbeta and 13 Jbeta primers. The data were produced by immunoSEQ multiplex PCR, yet TCRdb's version contains in-frame clones alone and is incomplete. The table shows 110,000 or so clones, with around 70% occurring only once. The specimen sequenced was PBMCs. Source of these receptors: a woman aged 40-49 years in good health and CMV-seropositive.

This clone was detected only a few times. DNA of the CDR3: TGTGCCAGCAGTCGTGGACTAGTTGACACAGATACGCAGTATTTT. It encodes CASSRGLVDTDTQYF. The rearrangement joins TRBV6-5 to TRBJ2-3; 7 bases are shared with TRBD2. The CDR3 consists of 15 residues. Unmatched junction bases numbered 7, after V lost 5 bases and J lost 2 bases. In germline, CDR1 is MNHEY, CDR2 SVGAGI.

This chain uses TRBV5-1 with TRBJ2-1; 14 bases are shared with TRBD2. Trimming cost V 0 bases and J 7 bases; bases outside gene matches: 0. The CDR3 runs to 15 residues. The V gene's germline CDR1 is SGHRS and CDR2 YFSETQ. CDR3 DNA sequence: TGCGCCAGCAGCTTGGGACTAGCGGGAGGGAATGAGCAGTTCTTC. It yields the protein CASSLGLAGGNEQFF.

The V call is TRBV30, the J call TRBJ1-5; D is undetermined. CDR1 is GTSNPN, CDR2 SVGIG, per germline (reference sequence). Trimming took 0 bases from V and 0 from J, leaving 12 bases between them. CDR3 length: 16 residues. The CDR3 loop is CAWSVRGSYSNQPQHF. The CDR3, as DNA: TGTGCCTGGAGTGTACGAGGGAGCTATAGCAATCAGCCCCAGCATTTT.

In DNA form, the CDR3 reads TGTGCCAGCAGTTACGGGGACTCCCCGGGGACAGATACGCAGTATTTT. Translated: CASSYGDSPGTDTQYF. The chain combines TRBV6-8 with TRBJ2-3; D possibly corresponds to TRBD2 (6 bases). Germline CDR1 and CDR2: MNHGY and SAAAGT. CDR3 length equals 16 residues. The V gene lost 2 bases and the J gene lost 3 bases, with 15 bases spanning the gap.

The chain couples TRBV28 to TRBJ2-3, with TRBD2 as a possible D gene (5 bases). The CDR3 runs 16 residues. The V and J ends lost 7 bases and 1 base respectively, with 18 bases between them. CDR1 and CDR2 from the germline V gene are MDHEN and SYDVKM. CDR3 protein: CASKFGSLGGTDTQYF. CDR3 DNA sequence: TGTGCCAGCAAATTTGGAAGCCTCGGGGGCACAGATACGCAGTATTTT.

V is TRBV5-1 and J is TRBJ2-3; the D gene is possibly TRBD2 (5 bases). Looked up from germline, CDR1 is SGHRS and CDR2 is YFSETQ. With 6 bases removed from V and 4 bases from J, the gap between germline ends came to 12 bases. There are 13 residues in the CDR3. CDR3: CASILPGADTQYF. CDR3 bases: TGCGCCAGCATCCTACCCGGGGCAGATACGCAGTATTTT.

J is TRBJ2-3 and V is TRBV10-3; possible D gene TRBD1, 5 bases. The CDR3 sequence is 15 residues long. V gave up 7 bases and J gave up 6 bases, with 20 bases separating them. Per the germline V gene, CDR1 is ENHRY and CDR2 is SYGVKD. The CDR3, as DNA: TGTGCCATCAACCCAGAAGACACAGGAGCGGATACGCAGTATTTT. The encoded protein is CAINPEDTGADTQYF.

This clone occurred once. This sequence joins TRBV12-5 and TRBJ2-1; 9 positions agree with TRBD2. Germline assignment: CDR1 LGHNT and CDR2 FRNRAP. There are 15 residues in the CDR3. J gave up 5 bases and V 5 bases, and 7 bases lay outside the gene matches. This CDR3 is CASGRGLANNNEQFF. The CDR3 nucleotides are TGTGCTAGTGGTCGCGGACTAGCGAATAACAATGAGCAGTTCTTC. Complete variable domain (other parts from reference TRBV12-5 and TRBJ2-1): DARVTQTPRHKVTEMGQEVTMRCQPILGHNTVFWYRQTMMQGLELLAYFRNRAPLDDSGMPKDRFSAEMPDATLATLKIQPSEPRDSAVYFCASGRGLANNNEQFFGPGTRLTVL.

Only a few counts were recorded for this clone. The genes are TRBV5-5 and TRBJ2-7, with 9 bases lining up with TRBD1. This CDR3 spans 15 amino acids. The junction had 7 bases not matched to a gene; V was cut back by 1 base and J by 5 bases. Looked up from germline, CDR1 is SGHKS and CDR2 is YYEKEE (reference sequence). CDR3 coding DNA: TGTGCCAGCAGCTTGTGGGGGACAGGGATCGACGAGCAGTACTTC. Its protein product is CASSLWGTGIDEQYF.

The CDR3 DNA reads TGTGCCAGCAGCTTGGGACTAGCGGGAGGGCAAGAGACCCAGTACTTC. Translating it yields CASSLGLAGGQETQYF. The chain is built from TRBV5-5 and TRBJ2-5; 14 bases are a match to TRBD2. The ends lost 0 bases at V and 2 bases at J; junction bases unmatched: 0. The CDR3 spans 16 residues. Germline values: CDR1 SGHKS, CDR2 YYEKEE (reference sequence).

The rearrangement uses TRBV30 and TRBJ2-2; a weak D match, TRBD1 (5 bases). V shed 4 bases and J shed 5 bases, with 17 bases lying between them. This CDR3 comprises 15 residues. Germline-derived CDR1 and CDR2 are GTSNPN and SVGIG (reference sequence). The CDR3 protein is CAWNTETGVTGELFF. The DNA of the CDR3 is TGTGCCTGGAATACGGAAACAGGAGTGACCGGGGAGCTGTTTTTT.

V and J are TRBV10-3 and TRBJ2-7, with no clear D. Germline V CDR1 and CDR2: ENHRY, SYGVKD. This CDR3 spans 10 amino acids. V was shortened by 11 bases and J by 5 bases, with 10 bases between the two germline ends. The CDR3 nucleotides are TGTGCCCCCAGTTGGCACGAGCAGTACTTC. This gives the protein CAPSWHEQYF.

This clone was seen more than once but under ten times. The chain recombines TRBV5-6 with TRBJ1-2, with a tentative D call TRBD1 (5 bases). Deletions cut 4 bases from V and 8 bases from J, with 24 bases between. The CDR3 sequence is 16 residues long. CDR1 is SGHDT, CDR2 YYEEEE, per germline. Written as DNA, the CDR3 is TGTGCCAGCAGCGTTCAGGGTTCCCATTGGGGTAAGGGCTACACCTTC. Protein sequence: CASSVQGSHWGKGYTF.

The rearrangement uses TRBV4-3 and TRBJ1-2, with 11 bases matching TRBD1. With 4 bases clipped from V and 8 bases from J, the junction kept 3 bases outside the gene matches. In germline, CDR1 is LGHNA, CDR2 YSLEER. CDR3 length: 13 amino acids. The CDR3 DNA reads as TGCGCCAGCAGCCCGGGACAGGGGGTGGGCTACACCTTC. It codes for CASSPGQGVGYTF.

Only a few counts were recorded for this clone. The J gene is TRBJ2-3, the V gene TRBV30; D gene uncertain. CDR1 is GTSNPN and CDR2 is SVGIG in the germline V gene (reference sequence). The ends were cut back, 4 bases at V and 2 bases at J, with 10 bases in the middle. CDR3 length equals 13 residues. Here the CDR3 reads CAWNRLNTDTQYF. CDR3 nucleotide sequence: TGTGCCTGGAACCGGTTAAACACAGATACGCAGTATTTT.

The gene calls are TRBV19 and TRBJ1-5, with 11 bases identical to TRBD1. CDR3 length: 15 residues. Germline CDR1 and CDR2: LNHDA and SQIVND (reference sequence). Trimming at V came to 8 bases and at J to 0 bases, leaving 3 bases not matched to a gene. The CDR3: CASGQGAFSNQPQHF. Written as DNA, the CDR3 is TGTGCCAGTGGACAGGGGGCTTTTAGCAATCAGCCCCAGCATTTT.

This chain uses TRBV6-5 with TRBJ1-1; D possibly corresponds to TRBD1 (6 bases). This CDR3 has 12 amino acids. Looked up from germline, CDR1 is MNHEY and CDR2 is SVGAGI. Trimming pared 6 bases from V and 5 bases from J, leaving 10 bases between. CDR3 loop: CASSQGYTEAFF. CDR3 DNA sequence: TGTGCCAGCAGCCAGGGGTATACTGAAGCTTTCTTT.

The chain carries TRBV19 and TRBJ1-5; 8 bases line up with TRBD1. J lost 0 bases, V lost 2 bases, and 12 bases had no gene match. The CDR3 extends over 19 amino acids. Germline assignment: CDR1 LNHDA and CDR2 SQIVND (reference sequence). The CDR3 DNA sequence: TGTGCCAGTAGTATAATAGAAGGGACAGGAAGTTATAGCAATCAGCCCCAGCATTTT. This codes for CASSIIEGTGSYSNQPQHF.

This clone was seen more than once but under ten times. The chain carries TRBV19 and TRBJ1-3; D perhaps matches TRBD1 (5 bases). The CDR3 length is 17 residues. CDR1 is LNHDA and CDR2 is SQIVND in the germline V gene (reference sequence). V gave up 1 base and J gave up 1 base, with 14 bases separating them. The CDR3 is CASSIVDSYRSGNTIYF. CDR3 in DNA: TGTGCCAGTAGTATAGTCGACAGCTATCGATCTGGAAACACCATATATTTT.

J is TRBJ2-1 and V is TRBV15; perhaps TRBD2 as D (6 bases). V gave up 0 bases and J gave up 6 bases, with 12 bases separating them. There are 15 residues in the CDR3. Germline V gene lookup returns CDR1 LNHNV and CDR2 YYDKDF (reference sequence). CDR3 sequence (DNA): TGTGCCACCAGCAGAGATCTCGGGAGCGGCAATGAGCAGTTCTTC. Translating it yields CATSRDLGSGNEQFF.

This clone appeared once. The chain recombines TRBV27 with TRBJ1-5; D is perhaps TRBD1 (6 bases). CDR1 is MNHEY and CDR2 is SMNVEV in the germline V gene (reference sequence). Trimming removed 5 bases from V and 4 bases from J, with 30 bases in between. The CDR3 has 20 amino acids. The CDR3 loop reads CASSDKGPGRTKGGNQPQHF. For the CDR3, the DNA is TGTGCCAGCAGTGACAAGGGGCCAGGACGGACCAAGGGGGGGAATCAGCCCCAGCATTTT.

The CDR3 DNA reads TGTGCCACCTCCAACAGGGGGTTTTCCACAGATACGCAGTATTTT. It is translated as CATSNRGFSTDTQYF. The chain combines TRBV19 with TRBJ2-3, with 8 bases fitting TRBD1. The ends lost 10 bases at V and 2 bases at J; junction bases unmatched: 11. The CDR3 loop spans 15 amino acids. Germline assignment: CDR1 LNHDA and CDR2 SQIVND (reference sequence). Complete variable domain (other parts from reference TRBV19 and TRBJ2-3): DGGITQSPKYLFRKEGQNVTLSCEQNLNHDAMYWYRQDPGQGLRLIYYSQIVNDFQKGDIAEGYSVSREKKESFPLTVTSAQKNPTAFYLCATSNRGFSTDTQYFGPGTRLTVL.

The chain has TRBV5-1 and TRBJ2-1, with 15 bases matching TRBD2. This CDR3 contains 15 residues. CDR1 is SGHRS and CDR2 is YFSETQ in the germline V gene. After removal of 0 bases from V and 9 bases from J, the junction contained 1 base not matched to a gene. CDR3 in DNA: TGCGCCAGCAGCTTGGGGACTAGCGGGAGGGTTGAGCAGTTCTTC. It is translated as CASSLGTSGRVEQFF.

V usage is TRBV4-1 and J usage is TRBJ2-7, with 7 bases aligning to TRBD1. This CDR3 region has 15 residues. From germline, CDR1 is MGHRA and CDR2 YSYEKL. Trimming took 1 base from V and 5 from J; bases not matched to a gene: 8. CDR3 in amino acids: CASSQGAGTANEQYF. CDR3 sequence (DNA): TGCGCCAGCAGCCAAGGGGCCGGGACAGCTAACGAGCAGTACTTC.

The chain recombines TRBV29-1 with TRBJ1-2, with 9 bases that match TRBD1. The CDR3 is 14 amino acids. CDR1 and CDR2 (germline): SQVTM, ANQGSEA. With V trimmed by 6 bases and J by 4 bases, 9 bases remained unmatched. The CDR3 nucleotides are TGCAGCGTGACCGAGGGGACAGGGCTCTATGGCTACACCTTC. It is translated as CSVTEGTGLYGYTF.

The chain employs TRBV27 and TRBJ2-1, with 7 bases matching TRBD2. Germline V lookup: CDR1 MNHEY, CDR2 SMNVEV (reference sequence). This CDR3 comprises 15 residues. V shed 3 bases, J shed 7 bases, and the junction held 9 bases outside the gene matches. CDR3 residues: CASSLSWGGGNEQFF. The CDR3, as DNA: TGTGCCAGCAGTTTGAGTTGGGGGGGAGGAAATGAGCAGTTCTTC.